The rows below give T cell receptor beta chains drawn from one sample of a study of CD8 T cells in ankylosing spondylitis. TCRdb re-analysed the 5' RACE reads in MiXCR, keeping a single row per CDR3 protein. The data hold about 300,000 distinct CDR3 sequences, with around 10% observed a single time. Sequenced input: blood, either unsorted or a sorted T cell fraction (not recorded which). The receptors stem from a female donor with ankylosing spondylitis or in good health (not recorded which). Each CDR3 is given with its conserved first and last residue. The order of the fields is clone size, D gene, V gene, J gene, CDR3 DNA, CDR3 protein. D genes are given only for firm matches. Only part of the rows carry a size: once, few, many, or a class if the clone is expanded.

.,TRBD2,TRBV27,TRBJ2-3,TGTGCCAGCAGTTTCTGGGAGGGAAGGTCTGACACAGATACGCAGTATTTT,CASSFWEGRSDTDTQYF
few,.,TRBV29-1,TRBJ2-5,TGCAGCGTGCTGAGTGGAGTCGGTTGGGAGACCCAGTACTTC,CSVLSGVGWETQYF
many,.,TRBV20-1,TRBJ2-7,TGCAGTGCTCCTAGTCAACCGACCTACGAGCAGTACTTC,CSAPSQPTYEQYF
few,.,TRBV7-2,TRBJ2-3,TGTGCCAGCAGCTTAGTCGGAGGGGAGGCGGATACGCAGTATTTT,CASSLVGGEADTQYF
many,TRBD1,TRBV5-1,TRBJ1-2,TGCGCCAGCAGCTTGTCGGGACAGAACTATGGCTACACCTTC,CASSLSGQNYGYTF
many,TRBD1,TRBV18,TRBJ1-1,TGTGCCAGTTCACCACAGGGGTACACTGAAGCTTTCTTT,CASSPQGYTEAFF
.,.,TRBV21-1,TRBJ2-2,TGTGAGCCAGGGGAGCTGTTTTTT,CEPGELFF
few,.,TRBV28,TRBJ2-5,TGTGCCAGCATCCACAGGGCCCAAGAGACCCAGTACTTC,CASIHRAQETQYF
.,TRBD2,TRBV7-2,TRBJ2-7,TGTGCCAGCAGCTTAACTAGCGGGAGGGCCTACGAGCAGTACTTC,CASSLTSGRAYEQYF
.,.,TRBV7-9,TRBJ1-1,TGTGCCAGCACCCCCCAGCAGGGGCTATCCGAAGCTTTCTTT,CASTPQQGLSEAFF
many,TRBD1,TRBV3-1,TRBJ2-3,TGTGCCAGCAGCTCGATGGGACAGGTCACAGATACGCAGTATTTT,CASSSMGQVTDTQYF
few,.,TRBV28,TRBJ2-5,TGTGCCAGCAGGCCAGCGAGCCTCATTAAAGGGGAGACCCAGTACTTC,CASRPASLIKGETQYF
many,.,TRBV5-1,TRBJ2-7,TGCGCCAGCGCAGGCCCGGGACCGAGCTACGAGCAGTACTTC,CASAGPGPSYEQYF
many,TRBD1,TRBV12-3/TRBV12-4,TRBJ2-1,TGTGCCAGCACCCGATGGCTACCGGGACAGGGCTATAGTGAGCAGTTCTTC,CASTRWLPGQGYSEQFF
many,.,TRBV6-1,TRBJ2-1,TGTGCCAGCTCTAAGGCGGGGTCGAGCTCCTACAATGAGCAGTTCTTC,CASSKAGSSSYNEQFF